These 26 T cell receptor beta chains were all obtained from the same sample, sequenced in a study of T-cell reconstitution after alpha-beta-depleted transplantation in children. A TCRbeta library incorporating unique molecular identifiers was prepared. One entry per CDR3 protein, called by TCRdb with MiXCR from the PCR reads. The table has 90,000 to 150,000 distinct CDR3 sequences, 20% to 25% seen once. The sample here was PBMCs, mostly from graft donor cells, taken 180 days after TCRalphabeta/CD19-depleted stem cell transplant. The receptors derive from a male patient under 10 years old who had a stem cell transplant for chronic granulomatous disease, so the T cells may come from the graft donor.

This clonotype was found a few times. The chain combines TRBV6-1 with TRBJ2-1; D uncertain. Deletions cut 1 base from V and 8 bases from J, with 24 bases between. This CDR3 comprises 18 residues. Germline V gives CDR1 MNHNS, CDR2 SASEGT. The CDR3 nucleotides are TGTGCCAGCAGTGAAGTAAAATTAGCAGGATTAGCCTCTCATGAGCAGTTCTTC. Protein: CASSEVKLAGLASHEQFF.

This clonotype was detected ten times or more. The chain has TRBV7-3 and TRBJ2-1; 7 nucleotides match TRBD2. Germline values: CDR1 SGHTA, CDR2 FQGTGA. The CDR3 is 13 amino acids. The junction had 4 bases not matched to a gene; V was cut back by 5 bases and J by 6 bases. CDR3 loop: CASSPGLGNEQFF. CDR3 DNA: TGTGCCAGCAGCCCCGGACTAGGCAATGAGCAGTTCTTC.

This chain uses TRBV7-8 with TRBJ2-7; D uncertain. There are 14 residues in the CDR3. CDR1 is SGHVS and CDR2 is FQNEAQ in the germline V gene. V lost 2 bases and J lost 3, with 11 bases in between. CDR3 coding DNA: TGTGCCAGCAGCTTATCCTGGGGATACTACGAGCAGTACTTC. This translates into CASSLSWGYYEQYF.

This clonotype was seen at least ten times. The chain has TRBV2 and TRBJ1-2; no clear D. The V gene's germline CDR1 is SNHLY and CDR2 FYNNEI. V lost 9 bases to trimming and J lost 1 base, with 15 bases between them. The CDR3 loop spans 14 amino acids. The CDR3: CARTQGRDNYGYTF. The CDR3 DNA sequence: TGTGCCAGAACACAAGGGCGCGATAACTATGGCTACACCTTC. Full variable domain (rest looked up from reference TRBV2 and TRBJ1-2): EPEVTQTPSHQVTQMGQEVILRCVPISNHLYFYWYRQILGQKVEFLVSFYNNEISEKSEIFDDQFSVERPDGSNFTLKIRSTKLEDSAMYFCARTQGRDNYGYTFGSGTRLTVV.

This clonotype came up many times. V gene TRBV29-1 combines with J gene TRBJ2-2; D ambiguous. Trimming took 4 bases from V and 2 from J, leaving 8 bases between them. This CDR3 contains 13 residues. Germline CDR1 reads SQVTM; CDR2 reads ANQGSEA. As DNA, the CDR3 is TGCAGCGTTGGTGGAATCAACACCGGGGAGCTGTTTTTT. Its protein product is CSVGGINTGELFF.

This clonotype was seen only a few times. A much larger clone differs by one base, so this may be a read error. The gene calls are TRBV5-1 and TRBJ2-5; D perhaps matches TRBD2 (5 bases). This CDR3 is 14 amino acids long. Between the trimmed V and J ends, which lost 1 base and 0 bases, there was a span of 7 bases. CDR1 is SGHRS, CDR2 YFSETQ, per germline. The chain's CDR3 is CASSLLGDQETQYF. The CDR3 nucleotides read TGCGCCAGCAGCTTGCTCGGGGACCAAGAGACCCAGTACTTC.

There are a few counts of this clonotype. V gene TRBV18 combines with J gene TRBJ2-3; 12 bases are shared with TRBD2. The CDR3 is made up of 15 amino acids. With V trimmed by 6 bases and J by 6 bases, 7 bases remained unmatched. CDR1 KGHSH and CDR2 LQKENI come from the germline V gene. CDR3 residues: CASSPSGGAADTQYF. CDR3 DNA: TGTGCCAGCTCTCCTAGCGGGGGGGCCGCGGATACGCAGTATTTT.

The chain links TRBV5-1 to TRBJ2-5; no definite D call. Between the trimmed V and J ends, which lost 0 bases and 3 bases, there was a span of 6 bases. The CDR3 is made up of 13 amino acids. The germline CDR1 and CDR2 sequences are SGHRS and YFSETQ. The CDR3: CASSLGIEETQYF. The CDR3 nucleotides read TGCGCCAGCAGCTTGGGGATAGAAGAGACCCAGTACTTC.

Many counts were recorded for this clonotype. In nucleotides, the CDR3 is TGTGCCAGTAGTAGGACAATGACTAACTATGGCTACACCTTC. Residues: CASSRTMTNYGYTF. V and J are TRBV19 and TRBJ1-2; possibly TRBD1 for D (5 bases). Germline CDR1 reads LNHDA; CDR2 reads SQIVND (reference sequence). This CDR3 is built from 14 residues. Trimming stripped 4 bases from V and 0 bases from J, with 9 bases between.

The V gene is TRBV4-1, the J gene TRBJ2-5; TRBD1 matches at 7 bases. The CDR3 is 17 amino acids. Per germline, CDR1 MGHRA and CDR2 YSYEKL. The ends lost 2 bases at V and 2 bases at J; junction bases unmatched: 11. The CDR3 nucleotides are TGCGCCAGCAGCCAAACTATTCCGGGACAGAGGCAAGAGACCCAGTACTTC. Its translation is CASSQTIPGQRQETQYF.

The CDR3 bases are TGTGCCAGCAGTTTACCGAACTATAATTCACCCCTCCACTTT. This gives the protein CASSLPNYNSPLHF. The chain is built from TRBV28 and TRBJ1-6, with D unclear. Looked up from germline, CDR1 is MDHEN and CDR2 is SYDVKM. This CDR3 region has 14 residues. The V end lost 2 bases, the J end lost 3 bases, and 5 bases lay between the germline ends.

The sample holds many counts of this clonotype. The chain has TRBV5-1 and TRBJ2-1; 9 bases agree with TRBD1. J was trimmed by 5 bases and V by 3 bases; bases with no gene match: 9. The CDR3 totals 16 residues. Germline CDR1 is SGHRS and CDR2 is YFSETQ. The CDR3 DNA is TGCGCCAGCAGCTCTTCCGGGACAGGGATAGACAATGAGCAGTTCTTC. Protein: CASSSSGTGIDNEQFF. The entire variable domain, with the rest obtained from reference TRBV5-1 and TRBJ2-1, is as follows: KAGVTQTPRYLIKTRGQQVTLSCSPISGHRSVSWYQQTPGQGLQFLFEYFSETQRNKGNFPGRFSGRQFSNSRSEMNVSTLELGDSALYLCASSSSGTGIDNEQFFGPGTRLTVL.

This clonotype occurred many times. V is TRBV11-2 and J is TRBJ1-6; D may be TRBD1 (5 bases). The germline V gene encodes CDR1 SGHAT and CDR2 FQNNGV. Between the trimmed V and J ends, which lost 2 bases and 5 bases, there was a span of 13 bases. The CDR3 is made up of 16 amino acids. CDR3 nucleotide sequence: TGTGCCAGCAGCTTATCCAGGGATTTTCATAATTCACCCCTCCACTTT. Translating it yields CASSLSRDFHNSPLHF.

This clonotype occurred many times. V usage is TRBV5-1 and J usage is TRBJ2-7; the match to TRBD2 covers 9 bases. Germline loops: CDR1 SGHRS, CDR2 YFSETQ. The J segment lost 3 bases and the V segment lost 4 bases, leaving 11 bases of the junction unmatched. The CDR3 is made up of 16 amino acids. The CDR3 region has the DNA TGCGCCAGCAGCCCCCTAGCGGGGACATATGGCTACGAGCAGTACTTC. Encoded protein: CASSPLAGTYGYEQYF.

This clonotype was counted many times. V and J are TRBV12-3 or TRBV12-4 and TRBJ1-1; D remains unclear. This CDR3 is 13 amino acids long. V lost 6 bases and J 3 bases, leaving 11 bases between the germline ends. CDR3 in amino acids: CASSPTWDTEAFF. The CDR3 nucleotides are TGTGCCAGCAGCCCAACATGGGACACTGAAGCTTTCTTT.

This clonotype was counted only a few times. V usage is TRBV27 and J usage is TRBJ2-7; D possibly corresponds to TRBD2 (5 bases). Germline values: CDR1 MNHEY, CDR2 SMNVEV (reference sequence). Trimming took off 6 bases at V and 4 bases at J, with 16 bases between the two ends. The CDR3 sequence is 14 residues long. CDR3 residues: CASRGSDYIYEQYF. The CDR3 bases are TGTGCCAGCAGAGGTTCCGACTACATATACGAGCAGTACTTC.

This clonotype was observed a handful of times. The genes are TRBV15 and TRBJ2-7, with 12 bases matching TRBD1. The CDR3 runs to 15 residues. J was trimmed by 5 bases and V by 4 bases; bases with no gene match: 6. Germline lookup yields CDR1 LNHNV and CDR2 YYDKDF (reference sequence). As DNA, the CDR3 is TGTGCCACCAGCATTACCGGGACAGGGGGCAACGAGCAGTACTTC. It codes for CATSITGTGGNEQYF.

This clonotype was picked up many times. The V call is TRBV7-9, the J call TRBJ2-1; 9 bases fit TRBD2. Germline CDR1 is SEHNR and CDR2 is FQNEAQ (reference sequence). There are 17 residues in the CDR3. Trimming at V came to 5 bases and at J to 4 bases, leaving 12 bases not matched to a gene. Here the CDR3 DNA reads TGTGCCAGCAGCCCGAAACCTGCGGGAGGGCCTTACAATGAGCAGTTCTTC. Encoded protein: CASSPKPAGGPYNEQFF.

The chain couples TRBV15 to TRBJ1-4; D gene unclear. There are 13 residues in the CDR3. The V gene lost 9 bases and the J gene lost 0 bases, with 8 bases spanning the gap. CDR1 LNHNV and CDR2 YYDKDF come from the germline V gene (reference sequence). CDR3 region: CATGHSTNEKLFF. CDR3 DNA sequence: TGTGCCACGGGCCATTCAACTAATGAAAAACTGTTTTTT.

The chain couples TRBV27 to TRBJ2-7, with D perhaps assigned TRBD1 or TRBD2 (6 bases each). The V gene lost 3 bases and the J gene lost 3 bases, with 12 bases spanning the gap. This CDR3 has 14 amino acids. Germline values: CDR1 MNHEY, CDR2 SMNVEV (reference sequence). The CDR3 protein is CASSLGGHYYEQYF. The CDR3 nucleotides are TGTGCCAGCAGTTTGGGGGGACACTACTACGAGCAGTACTTC.

This clonotype appeared many times. This chain joins TRBV7-8 and TRBJ1-6; tentatively, D is TRBD1 (6 bases). The CDR3 contains 16 residues. In germline, CDR1 is SGHVS, CDR2 FQNEAQ. V dropped 5 bases and J dropped 9 bases, with 20 bases sitting between them. The DNA of the CDR3 is TGTGCCAGCAGCCAACCGGACAGTCCCGTAGGTTCACCCCTCCACTTT. It specifies CASSQPDSPVGSPLHF.

The genes are TRBV5-4 and TRBJ2-2; 8 nucleotides agree with TRBD2. Germline trimming cut 7 bases from V and 5 bases from J; bases unmatched to any gene: 13. Per the germline V gene, CDR1 is SGHNT and CDR2 is YYREEE (reference sequence). The CDR3 is made up of 16 amino acids. The CDR3 DNA sequence: TGTGCCAGCCAGGCCCGAACTAGCGGAGAGACCGGGGAGCTGTTTTTT. Protein sequence: CASQARTSGETGELFF. The variable domain in full, completed from reference TRBV5-4 and TRBJ2-2, reads ETGVTQSPTHLIKTRGQQVTLRCSSQSGHNTVSWYQQALGQGPQFIFQYYREEENGRGNFPPRFSGLQFPNYSSELNVNALELDDSALYLCASQARTSGETGELFFGEGSRLTVL.

Ten or more counts support this clonotype. The CDR3 loop is CSVGGYEQFF. The CDR3 DNA follows: TGCAGCGTTGGAGGGTATGAGCAGTTCTTC. The chain has TRBV29-1 and TRBJ2-1; the D gene is possibly TRBD2 (5 bases). The CDR3 sequence is 10 residues long. V shed 4 bases and J shed 8 bases, with 6 bases lying between them. Germline assignment: CDR1 SQVTM and CDR2 ANQGSEA.

The rearrangement links TRBV12-3 or TRBV12-4 to TRBJ2-3; D possibly corresponds to TRBD2 (6 bases). Trimming left V 3 bases short and J 2 bases short, with 12 bases between. The CDR3 loop spans 15 amino acids. The CDR3 sequence is CASSFSGASTDTQYF. The CDR3 DNA reads as TGTGCCAGCAGTTTTAGCGGAGCTTCCACAGATACGCAGTATTTT.

This CDR3 is CAWSLGRRNEQFF. The CDR3 bases are TGTGCCTGGAGTCTCGGACGGAGGAATGAGCAGTTCTTC. The chain combines TRBV30 with TRBJ2-1; D might be TRBD2 (5 bases). The germline V gene has CDR1 GTSNPN and CDR2 SVGIG (reference sequence). V lost 2 bases and J 7 bases, leaving 12 bases between the germline ends. The CDR3 runs to 13 residues.

The chain recombines TRBV20-1 with TRBJ2-1, with D perhaps matching TRBD2 (5 bases). The CDR3 covers 12 residues. CDR1 is DFQATT, CDR2 SNEGSKA, per germline (reference sequence). Trimming took 6 bases from V and 8 from J, leaving 14 bases between them. The CDR3 DNA reads TGCAGTGCAACTAGAAGCTCCGATGAGCAGTTCTTC. As protein: CSATRSSDEQFF.